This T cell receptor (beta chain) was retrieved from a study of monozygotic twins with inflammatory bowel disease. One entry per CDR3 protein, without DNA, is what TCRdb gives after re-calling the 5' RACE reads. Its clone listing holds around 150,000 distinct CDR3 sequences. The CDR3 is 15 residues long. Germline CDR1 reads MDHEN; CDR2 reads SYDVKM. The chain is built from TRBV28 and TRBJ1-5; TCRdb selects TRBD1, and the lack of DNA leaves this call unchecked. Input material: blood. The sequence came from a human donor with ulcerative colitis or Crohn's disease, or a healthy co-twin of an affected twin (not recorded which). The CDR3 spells CASSSGGTWDQPQHF.